This T cell receptor beta chain came from a study of blood T cell repertoires in COVID-19. Turning to the study itself: Both acute and convalescent COVID-19 samples were obtained from the United States, Italy and Spain.

The CDR3 is 17 amino acids. J gave up 0 bases and V 7 bases, and 4 bases lay outside the gene matches. CDR1 is SGHRS, CDR2 YFSETQ, per germline. Per the study methods: Amplification of reference gene primers was used by the study to estimate nucleated cell counts. Here immunoSEQ multiplex PCR was the method, and the copy in TCRdb shows in-frame clones only, minus some. D and trimming were read from the DNA, whereas the V and J calls and clone size are those reported in that table. The top ten hold 12% of the sample, which has 55,000 to 85,000 clones, around 88% seen once. The genes are TRBV5-1 and TRBJ2-1; 16 bases are a match to TRBD2. This receptor was taken from a human donor in a cohort sampled during active COVID-19. The source material was peripheral blood. For the CDR3, the DNA is TGCGCCAGCGGGACTAGCGGGGGGGCCTCCTCCTACAATGAGCAGTTCTTC. Its translation: CASGTSGGASSYNEQFF.